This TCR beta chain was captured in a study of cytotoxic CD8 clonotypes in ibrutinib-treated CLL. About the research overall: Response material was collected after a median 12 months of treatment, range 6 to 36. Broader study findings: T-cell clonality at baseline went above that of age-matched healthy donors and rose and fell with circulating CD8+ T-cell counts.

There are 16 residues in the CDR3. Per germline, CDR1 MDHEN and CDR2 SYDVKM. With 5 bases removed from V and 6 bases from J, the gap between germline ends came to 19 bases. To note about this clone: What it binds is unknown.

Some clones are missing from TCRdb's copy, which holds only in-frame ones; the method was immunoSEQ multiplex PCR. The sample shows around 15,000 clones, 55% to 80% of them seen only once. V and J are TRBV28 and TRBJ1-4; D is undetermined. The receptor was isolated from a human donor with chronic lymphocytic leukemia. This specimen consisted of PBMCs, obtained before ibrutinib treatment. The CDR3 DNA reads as TGTGCCAGCAGTGGGTCGACCAAGGGAGACTATGAAAAACTGTTTTTT. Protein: CASSGSTKGDYEKLFF.